These T cell receptor beta chains were read from a single sample in a study of persistence of HIV-infected CD4 T cells. Antigen specificity for these receptors is unknown. Generated by immunoSEQ multiplex PCR, the TCRdb table keeps only in-frame clones and is missing some. The table shows about 40,000 clones, with around 90% occurring only once. The sequenced sample was CD4+ T cells sorted from PBMCs after approximately 19-hour stimulation, obtained from a patient who received antiretroviral therapy. The source of these receptors is an adult man with HIV who was CMV-seropositive. The CDR3 runs from the conserved cysteine through the conserved F or W. Each record gives: clone size, D gene, V gene, J gene, CDR3 protein, CDR3 DNA. The D gene is left open where the match is weak. Expanded clones get a size class; other rows say once, few or many, or leave the size out.

NA	NA	TRBV12-3/TRBV12-4	TRBJ2-7	CASSRGRLQYF	TGTGCCAGCAGTAGGGGAAGGTTGCAGTACTTC
NA	NA	TRBV2	TRBJ1-1	CASNGAENTEAFF	TGTGCCAGCAATGGGGCAGAGAACACTGAAGCTTTCTTT
NA	TRBD1	TRBV10-3	TRBJ2-7	CAIRTTGGSYEQYF	TGTGCCATCAGGACAACAGGGGGCTCCTACGAGCAGTACTTC
NA	NA	TRBV3-1/TRBV3-2	TRBJ1-1	CASSRGNTEAFF	TGTGCCAGCAGCCGGGGCAACACTGAAGCTTTCTTT
once	NA	TRBV2	TRBJ2-3	CASVTGGILDTQYF	TGTGCCAGTGTGACGGGGGGCATTTTAGATACGCAGTATTTT
NA	TRBD2	TRBV11-2	TRBJ2-3	CASSLDLAGGDTQYF	TGTGCCAGCAGCTTAGATCTAGCGGGAGGAGATACGCAGTATTTT
NA	NA	TRBV7-2	TRBJ1-5	CASRYHGQGSQPQHF	TGTGCCAGCAGGTATCACGGGCAGGGGAGTCAGCCCCAGCATTTT
NA	NA	TRBV6-1	TRBJ2-7	CASSEKVSLVPYEQYF	TGTGCCAGCAGTGAAAAAGTGAGTCTTGTCCCCTACGAGCAGTACTTC
NA	TRBD2	TRBV4-1	TRBJ2-2	CASSQGGTSGLTGELFF	TGCGCCAGCAGCCAAGGGGGGACTAGCGGTTTAACCGGGGAGCTGTTTTTT
NA	NA	TRBV12-5	TRBJ2-1	CASGSRGRDNEQFF	TGTGCTAGTGGTTCCAGGGGCCGGGACAATGAGCAGTTCTTC
NA	NA	TRBV19	TRBJ2-2	CASSNFQVDGPFF	TGTGCCAGTAGTAACTTTCAAGTGGACGGGCCGTTTTTT
NA	NA	TRBV18	TRBJ1-2	CASSPATDNYGYTF	TGTGCCAGCTCACCTGCGACCGATAACTATGGCTACACCTTC
NA	NA	TRBV5-1	TRBJ2-2	CASSSVANTGELFF	TGCGCCAGCAGCTCGGTAGCGAACACCGGGGAGCTGTTTTTT
NA	NA	TRBV7-6	TRBJ2-7	CASSLSRGPYEQYF	TGTGCCAGCAGCTTATCGAGGGGCCCCTACGAGCAGTACTTC
NA	NA	TRBV3-1/TRBV3-2	TRBJ1-1	CASSQWWGGSTEAFF	TGTGCCAGCAGCCAATGGTGGGGGGGCAGCACTGAAGCTTTCTTT
NA	TRBD1	TRBV6-5	TRBJ1-4	CASSRTGTNEKLFF	TGTGCCAGCAGCCGGACAGGGACTAATGAAAAACTGTTTTTT
NA	NA	TRBV30	TRBJ1-5	CAWSKMDSGGNQPQHF	TGTGCCTGGAGTAAAATGGACAGCGGAGGCAATCAGCCCCAGCATTTT
NA	NA	TRBV3-1/TRBV3-2	TRBJ1-3	CASSLPRQTSGNTIYF	TGTGCCAGCAGCCTACCCCGCCAGACCTCTGGAAACACCATATATTTT
NA	TRBD1	TRBV5-1	TRBJ1-4	CASSLDMGQGNEKLFF	TGCGCCAGCAGCTTGGACATGGGACAGGGTAATGAAAAACTGTTTTTT
NA	TRBD2	TRBV7-8	TRBJ2-5	CASSPWTSGSPGTQYF	TGTGCCAGCAGCCCTTGGACTAGCGGAAGCCCTGGGACCCAGTACTTC
NA	NA	TRBV6-4	TRBJ1-3	CASSEGMTYSGNTIYF	TGTGCCAGCAGTGAGGGGATGACGTACTCTGGAAACACCATATATTTT
NA	NA	TRBV30	TRBJ1-5	CAWSETGKNQPQHF	TGTGCCTGGAGTGAGACAGGAAAAAATCAGCCCCAGCATTTT
once	TRBD1	TRBV2	TRBJ2-7	CASRDRVGYEQYF	TGTGCCAGCAGGGACAGGGTGGGCTACGAGCAGTACTTC
NA	NA	TRBV30	TRBJ1-2	CAWSATLGGYTF	TGTGCCTGGAGTGCTACTCTGGGGGGCTACACCTTC
few	NA	TRBV7-9	TRBJ2-7	CASSLDSSYEQYF	TGTGCCAGCAGCTTAGACAGCTCCTACGAGCAGTACTTC
few	NA	TRBV6-1	TRBJ1-5	CASSGHRVDGNQPQHF	TGTGCCAGCAGTGGTCACAGGGTTGACGGCAATCAGCCCCAGCATTTT
NA	NA	TRBV2	TRBJ1-3	CASSETGFPGNTIYF	TGTGCCAGCAGTGAAACCGGGTTCCCTGGAAACACCATATATTTT
NA	NA	TRBV11-3	TRBJ1-3	CASSLDLLGNTIYF	TGTGCCAGCAGCTTAGACCTCCTCGGAAACACCATATATTTT
NA	NA	TRBV30	TRBJ1-1	CAWRTRNTEAFF	TGTGCCTGGAGAACCAGGAACACTGAAGCTTTCTTT
NA	NA	TRBV2	TRBJ1-4	CASRLSGTENEKLFF	TGTGCCAGCAGGCTCTCGGGGACTGAAAATGAAAAACTGTTTTTT
NA	TRBD1	TRBV5-8	TRBJ1-1	CASSLTRTGGAFF	TGTGCCAGCAGCTTAACTAGGACAGGTGGAGCTTTCTTT
NA	TRBD1	TRBV19	TRBJ1-3	CASKQGQPDTGNTIYF	TGTGCCAGTAAACAGGGACAGCCAGATACTGGAAACACCATATATTTT
NA	TRBD1	TRBV5-1	TRBJ2-2	CASSLAGGWSTGELFF	TGCGCCAGCAGCTTGGCAGGGGGATGGAGCACCGGGGAGCTGTTTTTT
NA	NA	TRBV18	TRBJ1-1	CASSLTADSLAFF	TGTGCCAGCTCACTTACAGCGGACTCCCTAGCTTTCTTT
NA	TRBD1	TRBV14	TRBJ1-1	CASARLGQAQEAFF	TGTGCCAGCGCTCGGCTCGGACAGGCCCAAGAAGCTTTCTTT
once	TRBD1	TRBV5-4	TRBJ1-4	CASSLRTTGKGEKLFF	TGTGCCAGCAGCTTGAGGACGACAGGGAAAGGAGAAAAACTGTTTTTT
NA	NA	TRBV15	TRBJ1-5	CATSIGGQPQHF	TGTGCCACCAGCATTGGGGGTCAGCCCCAGCATTTT
NA	NA	TRBV29-1	TRBJ1-2	CSVFLMVDAQHYGYTF	TGCAGCGTTTTTTTAATGGTAGATGCCCAGCACTATGGCTACACCTTC
NA	TRBD1	TRBV30	TRBJ2-3	CAWRKGTGGTDTQYF	TGTGCCTGGAGAAAAGGGACAGGGGGAACAGATACGCAGTATTTT
NA	TRBD1	TRBV4-1	TRBJ1-1	CASSLTATGVNTEAFF	TGCGCCAGCAGCCTAACTGCGACAGGGGTGAACACTGAAGCTTTCTTT
NA	NA	TRBV20-1	TRBJ2-2	CSASNRVVVTGELFF	TGCAGTGCTAGTAACAGGGTGGTTGTCACCGGGGAGCTGTTTTTT
NA	NA	TRBV24-1	TRBJ2-3	CATSSVGDTQYF	TGTGCCACCAGCTCGGTTGGGGATACGCAGTATTTT
NA	TRBD1	TRBV2	TRBJ2-3	CASRQGLRDTQYF	TGTGCCAGCCGACAGGGCCTCCGGGATACGCAGTATTTT
NA	NA	TRBV6-2/TRBV6-3	TRBJ1-2	CASSYQGKSGYTF	TGTGCCAGCAGTTACCAGGGAAAGTCTGGCTACACCTTC
NA	TRBD1	TRBV28	TRBJ2-1	CASRSLGQGLYNEQFF	TGTGCCAGCAGGTCCCTAGGACAGGGTTTGTACAATGAGCAGTTCTTC
NA	NA	TRBV25-1	TRBJ2-3	CASRRGERDTQYF	TGTGCCAGCAGGCGGGGTGAGAGGGATACGCAGTATTTT
NA	NA	TRBV9	TRBJ2-7	CASSPRLGGSSYEQYF	TGTGCCAGCAGCCCTCGGCTGGGCGGTAGCTCCTACGAGCAGTACTTC
NA	NA	TRBV30	TRBJ2-5	CAWGGLALQETQYF	TGTGCCTGGGGTGGGCTAGCGTTACAAGAGACCCAGTACTTC
once	TRBD1	TRBV29-1	TRBJ2-3	CSVEGATGSTDTQYF	TGCAGCGTTGAAGGGGCGACAGGGAGCACAGATACGCAGTATTTT
NA	TRBD1	TRBV7-9	TRBJ1-5	CASSLDLGTGTDQPQHF	TGTGCCAGCAGCTTAGATCTGGGGACAGGGACCGATCAGCCCCAGCATTTT
NA	NA	TRBV12-3/TRBV12-4	TRBJ2-6	CASSPSGANVLTF	TGTGCCAGCAGCCCATCTGGGGCCAACGTCCTGACTTTC
NA	TRBD2	TRBV6-5	TRBJ2-2	CASRKAGVHTGELFF	TGTGCCAGCAGAAAAGCGGGAGTGCACACCGGGGAGCTGTTTTTT
NA	NA	TRBV5-6	TRBJ1-2	CASSLNGAQGDYGYTF	TGTGCCAGCAGCTTGAACGGGGCCCAAGGGGATTATGGCTACACCTTC
NA	TRBD1	TRBV19	TRBJ2-7	CASRGRGRIASGANYEQYF	TGTGCCAGTAGGGGCAGGGGGCGCATAGCGTCGGGAGCCAACTACGAGCAGTACTTC